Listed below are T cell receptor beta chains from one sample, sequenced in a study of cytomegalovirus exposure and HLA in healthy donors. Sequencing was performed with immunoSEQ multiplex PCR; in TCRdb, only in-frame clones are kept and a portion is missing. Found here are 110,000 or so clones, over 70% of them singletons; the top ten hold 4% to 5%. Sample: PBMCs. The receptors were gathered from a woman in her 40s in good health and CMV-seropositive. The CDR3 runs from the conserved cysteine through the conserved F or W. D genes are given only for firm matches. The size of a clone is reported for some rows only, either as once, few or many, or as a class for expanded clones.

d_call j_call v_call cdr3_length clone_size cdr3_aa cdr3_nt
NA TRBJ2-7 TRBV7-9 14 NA CASSLGGYSGEQYF TGTGCCAGCAGCTTAGGAGGATATTCGGGGGAGCAGTACTTC
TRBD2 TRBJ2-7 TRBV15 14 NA CATSRDREGYEQYF TGTGCCACCAGCAGAGATAGGGAGGGCTACGAGCAGTACTTC
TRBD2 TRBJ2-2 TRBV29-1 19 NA CSVDPLPRTSGTNTGELFF TGCAGCGTTGATCCCCTCCCAAGGACTAGCGGAACGAACACCGGGGAGCTGTTTTTT
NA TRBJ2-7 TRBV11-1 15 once CASGPAGLLTYEQYF TGTGCCAGCGGCCCCGCGGGACTCCTTACCTACGAGCAGTACTTC
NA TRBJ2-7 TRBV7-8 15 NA CASSLGGKGSYEQYF TGTGCCAGCAGCTTAGGAGGGAAAGGGTCCTACGAGCAGTACTTC
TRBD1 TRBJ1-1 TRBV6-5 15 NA CASSYEQGAVTEAFF TGTGCCAGCAGTTACGAGCAGGGGGCAGTGACTGAAGCTTTCTTT
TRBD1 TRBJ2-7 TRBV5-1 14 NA CASSGWTGGGEQYF TGCGCCAGCAGCGGGTGGACAGGGGGCGGGGAGCAGTACTTC
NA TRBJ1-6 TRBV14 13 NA CASSRIGGSPLHF TGTGCCAGCAGCCGCATAGGGGGTTCACCCCTCCACTTT
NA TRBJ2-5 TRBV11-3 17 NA CASSQGFGTPYQETQYF TGTGCCAGCAGCCAGGGGTTCGGGACACCGTACCAAGAGACCCAGTACTTC
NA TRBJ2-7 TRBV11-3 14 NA CASSLAAQGYEQYF TGTGCCAGCAGCTTAGCGGCACAGGGCTACGAGCAGTACTTC
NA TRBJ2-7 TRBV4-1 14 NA CASSQGRGSYEQYF TGCGCCAGCAGCCAAGGCAGGGGCTCCTACGAGCAGTACTTC
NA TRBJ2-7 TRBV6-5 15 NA CASSTRVDSTYEQYF TGTGCCAGCAGTACCCGGGTGGATTCAACCTACGAGCAGTACTTC
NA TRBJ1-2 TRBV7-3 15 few CASSPAGGGGYGYTF TGTGCCAGCAGCCCCGCCGGGGGGGGCGGCTATGGCTACACCTTC
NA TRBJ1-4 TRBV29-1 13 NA CSYQGSTNEKLFF TGCAGCTATCAGGGTTCAACTAATGAAAAACTGTTTTTT
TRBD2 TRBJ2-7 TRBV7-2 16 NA CASSLDYGGSSYEQYF TGTGCCAGCAGCTTAGACTATGGCGGGAGCTCCTACGAGCAGTACTTC
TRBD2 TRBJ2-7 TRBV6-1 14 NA CASSLAGESYEQYF TGTGCCAGCAGTTTGGCGGGGGAATCCTACGAGCAGTACTTC
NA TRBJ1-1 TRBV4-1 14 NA CASSQDGAITEAFF TGCGCCAGCAGCCAAGATGGGGCTATCACTGAAGCTTTCTTT
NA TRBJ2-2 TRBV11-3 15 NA CASSPPGLNTGELFF TGTGCCAGCAGCCCGCCGGGACTTAACACCGGGGAGCTGTTTTTT
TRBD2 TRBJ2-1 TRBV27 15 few CASRFAWGGDNEQFF TGTGCCAGCAGATTTGCCTGGGGAGGGGACAATGAGCAGTTCTTC
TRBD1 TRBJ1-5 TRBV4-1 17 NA CASSQGTGGAVGQPQHF TGCGCCAGCAGCCAAGGGACAGGGGGCGCGGTAGGTCAGCCCCAGCATTTT
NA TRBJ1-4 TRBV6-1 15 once CASSWGGGLVEKLFF TGTGCCAGCTCCTGGGGAGGGGGTTTAGTTGAAAAACTGTTTTTT
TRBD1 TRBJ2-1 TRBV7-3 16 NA CASSPRDRGSYNEQFF TGTGCCAGCAGCCCGCGGGACAGGGGGTCCTACAATGAGCAGTTCTTC
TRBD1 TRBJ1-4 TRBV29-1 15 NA CSAAGTGGSNEKLFF TGCAGCGCTGCCGGGACAGGGGGCTCTAATGAAAAACTGTTTTTT
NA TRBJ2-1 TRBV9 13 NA CASSPGLDNEQFF TGTGCCAGCAGCCCAGGACTCGACAATGAGCAGTTCTTC
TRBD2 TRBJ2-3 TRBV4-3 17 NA CASSQGVGRGSTDTQYF TGCGCCAGCAGCCAAGGTGTTGGGCGGGGGAGCACAGATACGCAGTATTTT
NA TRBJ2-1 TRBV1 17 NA CTSSQRRLAGAQLEQFF TGCACCAGCAGCCAGAGACGACTAGCGGGGGCCCAACTTGAGCAGTTCTTC
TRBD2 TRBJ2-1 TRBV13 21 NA CASSLAPRGYKREGSYNEQFF TGTGCCAGCAGCTTAGCCCCTCGGGGCTATAAGCGGGAGGGGTCCTACAATGAGCAGTTCTTC
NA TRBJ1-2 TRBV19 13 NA CASSMPGNYGYTF TGTGCCAGTAGTATGCCAGGGAACTATGGCTACACCTTC
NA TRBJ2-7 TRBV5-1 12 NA CASSLGGYEQYF TGCGCCAGCAGCTTGGGCGGCTACGAGCAGTACTTC
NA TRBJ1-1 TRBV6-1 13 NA CASRLQLNTEAFF TGTGCCAGCAGATTACAACTGAACACTGAAGCTTTCTTT
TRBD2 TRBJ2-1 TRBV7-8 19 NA CASSSKGLAGVLSYNEQFF TGTGCCAGCAGCTCTAAGGGACTAGCGGGAGTTTTGAGCTACAATGAGCAGTTCTTC
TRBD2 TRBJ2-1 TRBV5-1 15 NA CASSLTWGLAGEQFF TGCGCCAGCAGCCTCACCTGGGGACTAGCGGGTGAGCAGTTCTTC
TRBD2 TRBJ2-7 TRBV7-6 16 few CASSLGGGTGGYEQYF TGTGCCAGCAGCTTAGGGGGGGGGACGGGAGGTTACGAGCAGTACTTC
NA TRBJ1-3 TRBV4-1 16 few CASSPGRGRSGNTIYF TGCGCCAGCAGCCCGGGGCGGGGAAGGTCTGGAAACACCATATATTTT
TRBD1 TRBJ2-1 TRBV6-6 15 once CASIPRDSRINEQFF TGTGCCAGCATCCCCCGGGACAGTAGGATAAATGAGCAGTTCTTC
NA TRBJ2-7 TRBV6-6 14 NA CASSPGQLTYEQYF TGTGCCAGCAGTCCAGGACAGCTTACCTACGAGCAGTACTTC
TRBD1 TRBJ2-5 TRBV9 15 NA CASSETGTAQETQYF TGTGCCAGCAGCGAAACCGGGACAGCGCAAGAGACCCAGTACTTC
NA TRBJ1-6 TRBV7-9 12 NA CASSYRNSPLHF TGTGCCAGCAGCTACAGGAATTCACCCCTCCACTTT
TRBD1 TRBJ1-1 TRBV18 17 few CASSPAQFGTGPGEAFF TGTGCCAGCTCACCAGCCCAGTTCGGGACAGGCCCCGGAGAAGCTTTCTTT
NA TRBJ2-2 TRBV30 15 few CAWSRNIALTGELFF TGTGCCTGGAGCCGTAACATAGCGCTCACCGGGGAGCTGTTTTTT
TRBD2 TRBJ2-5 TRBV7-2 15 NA CASSLKERGVGTQYF TGTGCCAGCAGCTTGAAGGAGCGGGGGGTAGGGACCCAGTACTTC
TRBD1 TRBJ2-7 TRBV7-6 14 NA CASSPTGGHYEQYF TGTGCCAGCTCCCCGACAGGGGGGCACTACGAGCAGTACTTC
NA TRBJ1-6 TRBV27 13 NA CASSLGQNSPLHF TGTGCCAGCAGTTTAGGACAAAATTCACCCCTCCACTTT
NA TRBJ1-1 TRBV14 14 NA CASSQELINTEAFF TGTGCCAGCAGCCAAGAACTGATTAACACTGAAGCTTTCTTT
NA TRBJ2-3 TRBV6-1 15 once CASSGEERGTDTQYF TGTGCCAGCAGTGGGGAGGAGCGGGGCACAGATACGCAGTATTTT
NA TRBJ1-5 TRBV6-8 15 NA CASRKQFGRREPQHF TGTGCCAGCAGAAAACAATTCGGAAGGAGGGAGCCCCAGCATTTT
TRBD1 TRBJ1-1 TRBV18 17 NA CASSSFPRQGVNTEAFF TGTGCCAGCTCATCGTTTCCGAGACAGGGCGTTAACACTGAAGCTTTCTTT
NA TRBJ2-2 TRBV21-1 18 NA CASNKGRRTTANTGELFF TGTGCCAGCAACAAGGGTAGGAGAACAACCGCGAACACCGGGGAGCTGTTTTTT
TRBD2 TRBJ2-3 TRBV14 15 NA CASSQSSGVIDTQYF TGTGCCAGCAGCCAATCTAGCGGGGTGATAGATACGCAGTATTTT